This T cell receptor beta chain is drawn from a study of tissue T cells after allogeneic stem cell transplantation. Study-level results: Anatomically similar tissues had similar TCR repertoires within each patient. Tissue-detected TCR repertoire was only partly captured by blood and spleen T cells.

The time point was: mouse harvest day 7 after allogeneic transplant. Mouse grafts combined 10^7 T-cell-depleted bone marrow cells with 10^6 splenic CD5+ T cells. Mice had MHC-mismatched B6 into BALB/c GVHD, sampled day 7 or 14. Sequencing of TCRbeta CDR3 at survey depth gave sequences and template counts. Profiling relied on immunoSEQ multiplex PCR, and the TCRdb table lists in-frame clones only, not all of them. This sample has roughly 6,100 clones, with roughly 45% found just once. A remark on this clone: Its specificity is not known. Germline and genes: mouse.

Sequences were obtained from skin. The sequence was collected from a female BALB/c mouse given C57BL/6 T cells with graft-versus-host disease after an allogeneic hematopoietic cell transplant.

The sequenced CDR3 bases are TGTGCCAGCAGCTCCGGGACTGGGGGCACCGGGCAGCTCTAC. Translation gives CASSSGTGGTGQLY. The whole CDR3 region reads CASSSGTGGTGQLYF. V is TRBV3 and J is TRBJ2-2; TRBD2 matches 11 bases. The sequence runs out 1 residue before the end of the CDR3; the remainder is reconstructed from the germline J gene. CDR3 length: 15 amino acids. Germline V gene data show CDR1 as SNHLY and CDR2 as FYNGKV (reference sequence). J gave up 4 bases and V 4 bases, and 2 bases lay outside the gene matches.